This TCR beta chain was documented in a study of shared clonotypes between healthy human individuals. Across the whole study: Three plates each covered CD4 naive and memory; CD8 naive two, CD8 memory one. Whole-study findings and limits: Naive CD4 clonotypes overlapped across a few donors at roughly 5%.

TCRdb keeps only in-frame clones here, not all; method: immunoSEQ multiplex PCR. The sample shows about 2.4 million clones, just over 90% of them seen only once. On this clone: Antigen unknown. Other DNA sequences within the sample encode an identical CDR3.

What was sequenced was naive CD4+ T cells sorted from blood. Regarding subset: CD45RA+ positively selected. This clonotype originated in a man aged 18 to 30 in good health.

In DNA, the CDR3 is TGTGCCAGCAGCTTGGGTCAGTCCACCGGGGAGCTGTTTTTT. It specifies CASSLGQSTGELFF. The chain has TRBV5-6 and TRBJ2-2; D gene unclear. The CDR3 length is 14 residues. V shed 0 bases and J shed 4 bases, with 7 bases lying between them. The germline CDR1 and CDR2 sequences are SGHDT and YYEEEE.